The source of this T cell receptor (beta chain) is a study of blood T cell repertoires in COVID-19. Study background: Samples taken during acute and convalescent COVID-19 were collected in the United States, Italy and Spain.

Methods used by the authors: Amplified reference gene primers provided the basis for estimating nucleated cell counts. TCRdb's copy holds only in-frame clones and misses some; the assay was immunoSEQ multiplex PCR. The D gene and trimming were derived from the DNA, and the V and J assignments and clone size from that table. The sample shows around 160,000 clones, approximately 90% of them seen only once. Membership in each cohort depended on participant-reported clinical history. Sequences were obtained from PBMCs or T cells enriched from blood (not recorded which). The sequence was obtained from a woman in her twenties or thirties with acute COVID-19.

CDR3 in DNA: TGTGCCAGCAGTGGACAGGGGTCAGATACGCAGTATTTT. Its translation is CASSGQGSDTQYF. The chain couples TRBV2 to TRBJ2-3; TRBD1 agrees at 8 bases. Unmatched junction bases numbered 1, after V lost 4 bases and J lost 4 bases. Germline CDR1 and CDR2: SNHLY and FYNNEI. The CDR3 spans 13 residues.